Listed below are T cell receptor beta chains from one sample, sequenced in a study of T cell repertoires in cytomegalovirus infection. Which antigens these TCRs recognize remains unknown. In TCRdb, the reads were re-called with MiXCR into one record per CDR3 protein. The sample consists of about 150,000 distinct CDR3 sequences, 32% of them appearing once. The sample was CD8+ T cells from cultured PBMCs, taken from culture after CMV antigen stimulation. The origin of the receptors is a human donor in good health (CMV status not recorded). Some clones in this sample may be carry-over from other donors' samples. Each CDR3 is given with its conserved first and last residue. A D gene is named only where the DNA matches it firmly. Not all rows give a size; the values are once, few, many and, for expanded clones, a class.

size	V	J	D	CDR3	DNA
NA	TRBV19	TRBJ1-5	NA	CASSIDHGGFLSNQPQHF	TGTGCCAGTAGTATAGATCATGGAGGGTTCTTGAGCAATCAGCCCCAGCATTTT
NA	TRBV7-6	TRBJ1-5	NA	CASSPQLGSNQPQHF	TGTGCCAGCAGCCCTCAATTGGGTAGCAATCAGCCCCAGCATTTT
few	TRBV4-1	TRBJ1-1	TRBD1	CASSLMGTGMVTEAFF	TGCGCCAGCAGCCTCATGGGGACAGGGATGGTCACTGAAGCTTTCTTT
NA	TRBV10-3	TRBJ2-7	NA	CAISESDTLYEQYF	TGTGCCATCAGTGAGTCGGACACTTTGTACGAGCAGTACTTC
NA	TRBV27	TRBJ2-5	TRBD1	CASSFGRGREETQYF	TGTGCCAGCAGTTTTGGCAGGGGGCGCGAAGAGACCCAGTACTTC
NA	TRBV27	TRBJ2-7	NA	CASSQSTEYEQYF	TGTGCCAGCAGTCAATCGACAGAATACGAGCAGTACTTC
NA	TRBV23-1	TRBJ2-4	TRBD1	CASSQSKGQRAKNIQYF	TGCGCCAGCAGTCAATCGAAGGGACAGAGAGCCAAAAACATTCAGTACTTC
NA	TRBV19	TRBJ2-7	NA	CASSMDRDGFYEQYF	TGTGCCAGTAGTATGGACCGGGACGGGTTCTACGAGCAGTACTTC
NA	TRBV4-1	TRBJ2-1	NA	CASSQTPNEQFF	TGCGCCAGCAGCCAAACTCCCAATGAGCAGTTCTTC
many	TRBV7-2	TRBJ2-1	TRBD2	CASSLVSGGIIYNEQFF	TGTGCCAGCAGCTTAGTTTCGGGGGGGATTATTTACAATGAGCAGTTCTTC
NA	TRBV6-5	TRBJ1-5	NA	CASSYSRGAGQPQHF	TGTGCCAGCAGTTACTCGAGAGGGGCGGGTCAGCCCCAGCATTTT
many	TRBV19	TRBJ2-7	TRBD2	CASSMGLADYEQYF	TGTGCCAGTAGTATGGGACTAGCGGACTACGAGCAGTACTTC
many	TRBV7-2	TRBJ2-7	NA	CASRASRGEQYF	TGTGCCAGCAGAGCCTCCCGAGGAGAGCAGTACTTC
NA	TRBV15	TRBJ1-1	NA	CATSRERQINTEAFF	TGTGCCACCAGCAGAGAAAGACAGATCAACACTGAAGCTTTCTTT
many	TRBV5-5	TRBJ1-4	NA	CASSLPYEKLFF	TGTGCCAGCAGCTTACCCTACGAAAAACTGTTTTTT
NA	TRBV19	TRBJ2-3	TRBD2	CASSLTSGGAWDTQYF	TGTGCCAGTAGCCTCACCAGCGGGGGGGCATGGGATACGCAGTATTTT
few	TRBV12-3/TRBV12-4	TRBJ1-2	NA	CASSLEVAGGYGYTF	TGTGCCAGCAGTTTAGAGGTCGCAGGCGGCTATGGCTACACCTTC
many	TRBV7-9	TRBJ2-1	NA	CASLKGYEQFF	TGTGCCAGCCTAAAAGGCTATGAGCAGTTCTTC
many	TRBV7-9	TRBJ1-3	NA	CASSLGYGEDTIYF	TGTGCCAGCAGCTTAGGGTACGGGGAAGACACCATATATTTT
NA	TRBV4-1	TRBJ1-1	TRBD1	CASSRSPSGTGRTEAFF	TGCGCCAGCAGCCGCTCTCCATCCGGGACAGGGAGAACTGAAGCTTTCTTT
many	TRBV4-1	TRBJ2-6	NA	CASSQDNVPGLGRANVLTF	TGCGCCAGCAGCCAAGATAACGTACCGGGTTTAGGAAGGGCCAACGTCCTGACTTTC
NA	TRBV11-2	TRBJ2-1	NA	CASSLGVAHPRNEQFF	TGTGCCAGCAGCTTAGGGGTGGCCCACCCGCGGAATGAGCAGTTCTTC
NA	TRBV19	TRBJ2-7	NA	CASSIDLGNEQYF	TGTGCCAGTAGTATTGATCTGGGCAACGAGCAGTACTTC
once	TRBV2	TRBJ1-5	NA	CASSDGQGMGPQHF	TGTGCCAGCAGTGATGGGCAGGGGATGGGGCCCCAGCATTTT
few	TRBV7-6	TRBJ2-7	NA	CASSLRGLSYEQYF	TGTGCCAGCAGCTTACGTGGACTCTCCTACGAGCAGTACTTC
NA	TRBV19	TRBJ2-1	NA	CASSPSGGPYNEQFF	TGTGCCAGTAGTCCCAGTGGGGGCCCCTACAATGAGCAGTTCTTC
few	TRBV7-6	TRBJ2-3	NA	CASSLTASDTQYF	TGTGCCAGCAGCTTAACAGCGTCGGATACGCAGTATTTT
NA	TRBV27	TRBJ1-1	NA	CASSRPGWRNTEAFF	TGTGCCAGCAGTCGTCCAGGGTGGCGGAACACTGAAGCTTTCTTT
NA	TRBV3-1	TRBJ2-7	TRBD1	CASSQYGTGAYEQYF	TGTGCCAGCAGCCAATATGGGACAGGGGCCTACGAGCAGTACTTC
NA	TRBV2	TRBJ1-1	NA	CASSESGVMNTEAFF	TGTGCCAGCAGTGAATCAGGGGTGATGAACACTGAAGCTTTCTTT
many	TRBV7-2	TRBJ2-1	NA	CASSRVGLNEQFF	TGTGCCAGCAGCCGTGTTGGCCTGAATGAGCAGTTCTTC
NA	TRBV7-9	TRBJ1-2	NA	CASSDPRTESYGYTF	TGTGCCAGCAGCGACCCCCGGACCGAGTCTTATGGCTACACCTTC
NA	TRBV7-6	TRBJ2-2	TRBD1	CASSLGTGAITGELFF	TGTGCCAGCAGCTTAGGCACAGGGGCGATAACCGGGGAGCTGTTTTTT
NA	TRBV12-5	TRBJ1-4	NA	CASGSQLGSSYRPRTNEKLFF	TGTGCTAGTGGCTCCCAGCTCGGTTCCTCCTACAGGCCTCGAACTAATGAAAAACTGTTTTTT
NA	TRBV4-2	TRBJ2-3	TRBD2	CASSQGTSGGFSTDTQYF	TGTGCCAGCAGCCAAGGGACTAGCGGGGGATTCAGCACAGATACGCAGTATTTT
NA	TRBV19	TRBJ1-3	NA	CAATPGAGNTIYF	TGTGCCGCGACACCTGGCGCTGGAAACACCATATATTTT
many	TRBV7-9	TRBJ1-5	NA	CASSDSTGLQPQHF	TGTGCCAGCAGCGACTCAACGGGTCTTCAGCCCCAGCATTTT
few	TRBV7-6	TRBJ2-7	NA	CASTDLGGFKYF	TGTGCCAGCACCGATCTTGGAGGTTTTAAGTACTTC
NA	TRBV4-1	TRBJ2-1	NA	CASSEQAASYNEQFF	TGCGCCAGCAGCGAACAGGCGGCTTCCTACAATGAGCAGTTCTTC
many	TRBV7-8	TRBJ2-5	TRBD1	CASSLRPQGQETQYF	TGTGCCAGCAGCCTTAGGCCACAGGGGCAAGAGACCCAGTACTTC
few	TRBV11-3	TRBJ2-3	TRBD1	CASSLGGTVTDTQYF	TGTGCCAGCAGCTTAGGGGGGACAGTCACAGATACGCAGTATTTT
NA	TRBV7-3	TRBJ1-2	NA	CASSLTPPTGGYTF	TGTGCCAGCAGCTTAACCCCCCCGACGGGTGGCTACACCTTC
few	TRBV7-2	TRBJ2-3	NA	CASSKTGGLPTDTQYF	TGTGCCAGCAGCAAGACGGGTGGTCTCCCCACAGATACGCAGTATTTT
NA	TRBV20-1	TRBJ2-3	NA	CSASPGLTDTQYF	TGCAGTGCTTCCCCAGGGTTGACAGATACGCAGTATTTT
few	TRBV12-5	TRBJ1-5	NA	CASGLGPEQPQHF	TGTGCTAGTGGTTTGGGCCCCGAGCAGCCCCAGCATTTT
few	TRBV6-6	TRBJ2-7	NA	CASSYPDLEQYF	TGTGCCAGCAGTTACCCGGACCTCGAGCAGTACTTC
NA	TRBV20-1	TRBJ1-1	NA	CSVREATEAFF	TGCAGTGTACGGGAGGCCACTGAAGCTTTCTTT
NA	TRBV27	TRBJ1-5	TRBD1	CASSRTGSNQPQHF	TGTGCCAGCAGCCGGACAGGTAGCAATCAGCCCCAGCATTTT
many	TRBV7-9	TRBJ2-1	NA	CASSPGGSSYNEQFF	TGTGCCAGCAGCCCTGGGGGGAGTTCCTACAATGAGCAGTTCTTC
NA	TRBV5-4	TRBJ2-3	NA	CASSLAPGVLFTDTQYF	TGTGCCAGCAGCTTGGCTCCCGGGGTTTTGTTTACAGATACGCAGTATTTT
few	TRBV19	TRBJ1-1	NA	CASTPLSTQAYTEAFF	TGTGCCAGTACCCCGCTGAGCACCCAAGCCTACACTGAAGCTTTCTTT
few	TRBV7-9	TRBJ2-1	TRBD2	CASSPAGERGDEQFF	TGTGCCAGCAGCCCGGCGGGGGAGCGGGGAGATGAGCAGTTCTTC